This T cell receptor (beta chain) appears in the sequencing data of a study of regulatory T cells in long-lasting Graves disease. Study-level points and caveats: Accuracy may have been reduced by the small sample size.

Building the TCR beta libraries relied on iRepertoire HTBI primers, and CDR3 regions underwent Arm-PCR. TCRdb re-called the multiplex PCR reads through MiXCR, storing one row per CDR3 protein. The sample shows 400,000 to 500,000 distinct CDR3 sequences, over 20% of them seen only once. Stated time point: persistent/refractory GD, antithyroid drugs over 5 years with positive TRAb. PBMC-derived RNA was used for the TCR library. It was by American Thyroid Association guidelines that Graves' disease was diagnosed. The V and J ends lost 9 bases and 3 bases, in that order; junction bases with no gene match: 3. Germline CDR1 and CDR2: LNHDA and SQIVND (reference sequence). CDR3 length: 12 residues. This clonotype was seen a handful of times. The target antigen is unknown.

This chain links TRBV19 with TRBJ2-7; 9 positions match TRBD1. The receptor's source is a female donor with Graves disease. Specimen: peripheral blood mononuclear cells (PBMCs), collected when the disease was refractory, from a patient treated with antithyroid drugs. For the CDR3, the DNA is TGTGCCAGCAGGACAGGGGACTACGAGCAGTACTTC. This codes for CASRTGDYEQYF.